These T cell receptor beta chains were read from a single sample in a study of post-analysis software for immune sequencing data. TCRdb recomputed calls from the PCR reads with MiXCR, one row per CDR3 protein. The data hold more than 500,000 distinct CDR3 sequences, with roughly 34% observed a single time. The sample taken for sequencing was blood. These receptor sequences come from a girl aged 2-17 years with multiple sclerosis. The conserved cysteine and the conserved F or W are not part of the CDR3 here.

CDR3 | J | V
ASSLETARGTEAF | TRBJ1-1 | TRBV5-1
ASSRAGEYEQY | TRBJ2-7 | TRBV3-1
ASKAPGTGGNEQF | TRBJ2-1 | TRBV10-3
ASSVVEGAETQY | - | TRBV9
ASRETGAYGYT | TRBJ1-2 | TRBV6-5
ASSLEGGSYNSPLH | TRBJ1-6 | TRBV5-1
ASSHDLEGTDTQY | TRBJ2-3 | TRBV3-1
ASSPRDRGRPGERF | TRBJ2-2 | TRBV5-1
SARDEDYEQY | TRBJ2-7 | TRBV20-1
ASGLGQGADEQF | TRBJ2-1 | TRBV12-5
ASSIGTSGGRDTQY | TRBJ2-3 | TRBV5-1
ASSPWTGSSYEQY | TRBJ2-7 | TRBV7-9
ASSLIGAGGVEQF | TRBJ2-1 | TRBV12-3/TRBV12-4
ASSSWTGPYEQY | TRBJ2-7 | TRBV5-1
ASSGLAGALGNEQF | TRBJ2-1 | TRBV6-4
AGSGGQVSYEQY | TRBJ2-7 | TRBV6-1
ASSPTGFEETQY | TRBJ2-5 | TRBV7-8